This T cell receptor beta chain stems from a study of blood T cell repertoires in COVID-19. This CDR3 comprises 15 residues. V trimming: 4 bases; J trimming: 2 bases; junction bases outside the gene matches: 4. Germline V CDR1 and CDR2: LGHDT, YNNKEL (reference sequence). The protocol was immunoSEQ multiplex PCR, while the TCRdb copy is restricted to in-frame clones and leaves out a portion. The sample holds under 250,000 clones; 86% are singletons and the top ten take 1.5% to 2%. What was sequenced was peripheral blood. This sequence was found in a woman aged 55 to 70 who had recovered from COVID-19. The V call is TRBV3-1 (or the pseudogene TRBV3-2), the J call TRBJ2-1, with TRBD2 matching over 8 bases. The CDR3, as DNA: TGTGCCAGCAGCCTCCTCGGGGGGGCCTACAATGAGCAGTTCTTC. Protein: CASSLLGGAYNEQFF.